This T cell receptor beta chain came from a study of T cell clonotyping in hematopoietic cell transplantation (dated by TCRdb to 2020 to 2022). Broadly, across the study: A total of 120 to 150 blood samples were gathered in the study from 30 to 40 consecutive transplant recipients along with their related donors. Patients were recruited between 2015 and January 2017 and followed until September 2020 or death. Study-wide conclusions, independent of this receptor: After transplant, TCR diversity in recipients dropped, and pathologically expanded clonotypes climbed progressively between day 30 and day 180. The sample size was limited, and CD4 and CD8 repertoire contributions could not be separated because cells were not sorted. Broader posttransplant TCR repertoire diversity was predicted by donor and pretransplant recipient Inverse Simpson Index values. Just a small fraction of recipient repertoires overlapped with donor repertoires, and more than 97% appeared de novo at the given depth.

With the immunoSEQ assay, which is a bias-controlled multiplex PCR relying on V- and J-specific primers, TCR beta CDR3 regions were amplified from genomic DNA. A second PCR step added a proprietary barcode and Illumina adapter sequences to the CDR3 amplicons. CDR3 libraries were sequenced on an Illumina MiSeq instrument. Processing in the source paper ran as follows. Export and quality control were handled in immunoSEQ Analyzer 3.0, while downstream analyses relied on R Bioconductor and Immunarch. Only productive rearrangements within the normalized downsampled data set were used in the calculation of repertoire metrics. In the normalized cohort, a clonotype counted as pathologically expanded if the clonotype was larger than 5 templates. The Inverse Simpson Index served as the measure of repertoire diversity. The non-normalized data set was used for CMV-specificity analyses so that all clonotypes could be captured. TCRdb took over this immuneACCESS table, retaining in-frame rearrangements with V and J assigned. Such tables are incomplete; in checked studies, under half of the missing clones stem from an unresolved V gene, and the remainder is unexplained. The V and J calls and clone size come from that table; D and trimming were worked out from the DNA. In this sample the table shows approximately 75,000 clones, approximately 94% of which occur a single time. 1.5% to 2% of the sample is in the top ten clones.

CDR1 SGHVS and CDR2 FQNEAQ are derived from the germline V gene. The CDR3 spans 14 residues, from the cysteine through the phenylalanine. The kept DNA is CDR3 alone, 42 bases in frame from the first base. Cut back by 3 bases and 2 bases, the V and J ends lie 10 bases apart. Related transplant donors provided blood samples for TCR beta sequencing. Using Nuclei Lysis Solution, genomic DNA was extracted from unfractionated peripheral blood mononuclear cells that were either fresh or cryopreserved. Concerning this clone itself: What this receptor recognizes is not known. No much larger clone exists at a distance of one base, and base qualities are not known.

The receptor was isolated from a man between 45 and 60 years old in good health. Some clones in this sample may be carry-over from other donors' samples. The chain uses TRBV7-8 and TRBJ2-5, with no confident D gene call. The sample comprised peripheral blood mononuclear cells. DNA sequence: TGTGCCAGCAGCTTGGGTAGAATTCAAGAGACCCAGTACTTC. Its product reads: CASSLGRIQETQYF. The CDR3, completed at both ends by the reference TRBV7-8 and TRBJ2-5 genes, gives the full variable domain GAGVSQSPRYKVAKRGQDVALRCDPISGHVSLFWYQQALGQGPEFLTYFQNEAQLDKSGLPSDRFFAERPEGSVSTLKIQRTQQEDSAVYLCASSLGRIQETQYFGPGTRLLVL.